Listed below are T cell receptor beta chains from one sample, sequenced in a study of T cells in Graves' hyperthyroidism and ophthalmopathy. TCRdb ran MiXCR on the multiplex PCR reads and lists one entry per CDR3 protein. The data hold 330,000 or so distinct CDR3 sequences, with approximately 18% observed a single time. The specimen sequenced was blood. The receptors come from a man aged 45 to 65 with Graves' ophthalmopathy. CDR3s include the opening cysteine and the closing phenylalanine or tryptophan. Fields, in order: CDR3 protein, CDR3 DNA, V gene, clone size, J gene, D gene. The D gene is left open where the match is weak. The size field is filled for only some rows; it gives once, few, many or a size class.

cdr3_aa: CASSHLQGAGGETQYF
cdr3_nt: TGCGCCAGCAGCCATCTACAGGGGGCGGGTGGGGAGACCCAGTACTTC
v_call: TRBV4-1
clone_size: NA
j_call: TRBJ2-5
d_call: TRBD1

cdr3_aa: CASKRELTYNEQFF
cdr3_nt: TGCGCCAGCAAGCGGGAGCTAACCTACAATGAGCAGTTCTTC
v_call: TRBV5-1
clone_size: many
j_call: TRBJ2-1
d_call: TRBD2

cdr3_aa: CASSSQGSQPQHF
cdr3_nt: TGTGCCAGCAGTTCACAGGGAAGTCAGCCCCAGCATTTT
v_call: TRBV27
clone_size: NA
j_call: TRBJ1-5
d_call: NA

cdr3_aa: CASSQGGRIQETQYF
cdr3_nt: TGCGCCAGCAGCCAAGGGGGCCGGATACAAGAGACCCAGTACTTC
v_call: TRBV4-1
clone_size: once
j_call: TRBJ2-5
d_call: NA

cdr3_aa: CSATSGSNNEQFF
cdr3_nt: TGCAGTGCTACTAGCGGGTCAAACAATGAGCAGTTCTTC
v_call: TRBV20-1
clone_size: many
j_call: TRBJ2-1
d_call: TRBD2

cdr3_aa: CASSDNFQARTDTQYF
cdr3_nt: TGTGCCAGCAGTGATAATTTTCAGGCCCGCACAGATACGCAGTATTTT
v_call: TRBV6-1
clone_size: NA
j_call: TRBJ2-3
d_call: NA

cdr3_aa: CASSLIRGQGRQETQYF
cdr3_nt: TGTGCCAGCAGCCTTATCCGGGGACAGGGGAGGCAAGAGACCCAGTACTTC
v_call: TRBV28
clone_size: many
j_call: TRBJ2-5
d_call: TRBD1

cdr3_aa: CASSIRADRAYEQYF
cdr3_nt: TGTGCCAGCAGCATACGAGCGGACAGGGCCTACGAGCAGTACTTC
v_call: TRBV27
clone_size: many
j_call: TRBJ2-7
d_call: TRBD1

cdr3_aa: CATGQVRNEQFF
cdr3_nt: TGTGCCACCGGCCAGGTGCGAAATGAGCAGTTCTTC
v_call: TRBV28
clone_size: NA
j_call: TRBJ2-1
d_call: NA

cdr3_aa: CASSLTVGWSNQPQHF
cdr3_nt: TGTGCCAGCAGCTTGACAGTCGGATGGAGCAATCAGCCCCAGCATTTT
v_call: TRBV12-3/TRBV12-4
clone_size: many
j_call: TRBJ1-5
d_call: NA

cdr3_aa: CASSLGTGFYEQYF
cdr3_nt: TGTGCCAGCAGCTTAGGGACAGGGTTTTACGAGCAGTACTTC
v_call: TRBV11-2
clone_size: many
j_call: TRBJ2-7
d_call: TRBD1

cdr3_aa: CASSEPREWETQYF
cdr3_nt: TGTGCCAGCAGTGAACCCAGGGAATGGGAGACCCAGTACTTC
v_call: TRBV6-1
clone_size: NA
j_call: TRBJ2-5
d_call: NA

cdr3_aa: CASSPTTSGLARSEQFF
cdr3_nt: TGTGCCAGCTCACCCACGACTAGCGGGCTTGCAAGGAGTGAGCAGTTCTTC
v_call: TRBV18
clone_size: NA
j_call: TRBJ2-1
d_call: TRBD2

cdr3_aa: CSASQPTGTGNQPQHF
cdr3_nt: TGCAGTGCTAGCCAACCGACAGGGACGGGCAATCAGCCCCAGCATTTT
v_call: TRBV20-1
clone_size: many
j_call: TRBJ1-5
d_call: TRBD1

cdr3_aa: CASSQQGTSYEQYF
cdr3_nt: TGTGCCAGCAGCCAACAGGGGACCTCCTACGAGCAGTACTTC
v_call: TRBV3-1
clone_size: many
j_call: TRBJ2-7
d_call: NA

cdr3_aa: CAITGRGNEQYF
cdr3_nt: TGTGCCATCACCGGGAGAGGGAACGAGCAGTACTTC
v_call: TRBV10-3
clone_size: NA
j_call: TRBJ2-7
d_call: NA

cdr3_aa: CASSQDGGRLEAYEQYF
cdr3_nt: TGTGCCAGCAGCCAAGACGGTGGGAGACTAGAGGCCTACGAGCAGTACTTC
v_call: TRBV4-2
clone_size: NA
j_call: TRBJ2-7
d_call: NA

cdr3_aa: CATRADMNTEAFF
cdr3_nt: TGTGCCACCAGAGCGGACATGAACACTGAAGCTTTCTTT
v_call: TRBV24-1
clone_size: NA
j_call: TRBJ1-1
d_call: NA

cdr3_aa: CASSYSSRDGYTF
cdr3_nt: TGTGCCAGCAGTTACTCATCGAGGGATGGCTACACCTTC
v_call: TRBV6-5
clone_size: NA
j_call: TRBJ1-2
d_call: NA

cdr3_aa: CSARSGASNQPQHF
cdr3_nt: TGCAGTGCTAGATCAGGGGCCAGCAATCAGCCCCAGCATTTT
v_call: TRBV20-1
clone_size: NA
j_call: TRBJ1-5
d_call: NA

cdr3_aa: CASSNKGGSLYGYTF
cdr3_nt: TGTGCCAGCAGCAACAAGGGCGGGAGCCTCTATGGCTACACCTTC
v_call: TRBV28
clone_size: many
j_call: TRBJ1-2
d_call: NA

cdr3_aa: CASRTGGLEQYF
cdr3_nt: TGTGCCAGTCGGACAGGGGGCCTTGAGCAGTACTTC
v_call: TRBV6-1
clone_size: few
j_call: TRBJ2-7
d_call: TRBD1

cdr3_aa: CASSEAGRTAGSTIYF
cdr3_nt: TGTGCCAGCAGTGAAGCGGGAAGGACAGCAGGTAGCACCATATATTTT
v_call: TRBV6-1
clone_size: many
j_call: TRBJ1-3
d_call: NA

cdr3_aa: CSAGPEEDSYEQYF
cdr3_nt: TGCAGCGCCGGCCCAGAGGAGGACTCCTACGAGCAGTACTTC
v_call: TRBV29-1
clone_size: NA
j_call: TRBJ2-7
d_call: NA

cdr3_aa: CASAVGYYEQYF
cdr3_nt: TGTGCCAGCGCCGTGGGGTACTACGAGCAGTACTTC
v_call: TRBV9
clone_size: NA
j_call: TRBJ2-7
d_call: NA

cdr3_aa: CASGYRKVGGYTF
cdr3_nt: TGTGCCAGCGGATACAGGAAAGTCGGTGGCTACACCTTC
v_call: TRBV27
clone_size: many
j_call: TRBJ1-2
d_call: NA

cdr3_aa: CASSYFGQGTHNEQFF
cdr3_nt: TGTGCCAGCAGTTATTTCGGACAGGGAACCCACAATGAGCAGTTCTTC
v_call: TRBV9
clone_size: few
j_call: TRBJ2-1
d_call: TRBD1

cdr3_aa: CASSIRVSDYEQYF
cdr3_nt: TGTGCCAGTAGTATCCGGGTCTCTGACTACGAGCAGTACTTC
v_call: TRBV19
clone_size: few
j_call: TRBJ2-7
d_call: NA

cdr3_aa: CASSPMRYEQYF
cdr3_nt: TGTGCCAGCAGTCCCATGAGATACGAGCAGTACTTC
v_call: TRBV28
clone_size: many
j_call: TRBJ2-7
d_call: NA

cdr3_aa: CASSLWTSGDTGELFF
cdr3_nt: TGTGCCAGCAGTTTATGGACTAGCGGGGACACCGGGGAGCTGTTTTTT
v_call: TRBV28
clone_size: NA
j_call: TRBJ2-2
d_call: TRBD2

cdr3_aa: CASSQPSGNTIYF
cdr3_nt: TGTGCCAGCAGCCAACCCTCTGGAAACACCATATATTTT
v_call: TRBV3-1
clone_size: many
j_call: TRBJ1-3
d_call: NA

cdr3_aa: CASSRVGRVGGTEAFF
cdr3_nt: TGTGCCAGCAGTCGGGTCGGTAGGGTAGGAGGCACTGAAGCTTTCTTT
v_call: TRBV6-1
clone_size: many
j_call: TRBJ1-1
d_call: NA

cdr3_aa: CASSYSGGRADEQFF
cdr3_nt: TGTGCCAGCAGTTACTCGGGCGGGAGGGCGGATGAGCAGTTCTTC
v_call: TRBV6-5
clone_size: few
j_call: TRBJ2-1
d_call: TRBD2

cdr3_aa: CSVYEETQYF
cdr3_nt: TGCAGTGTTTATGAAGAGACCCAGTACTTC
v_call: TRBV20-1
clone_size: many
j_call: TRBJ2-5
d_call: NA

cdr3_aa: CASSPQETTGVNSPLHF
cdr3_nt: TGTGCCAGCTCACCCCAAGAAACAACAGGCGTCAATTCACCCCTCCACTTT
v_call: TRBV18
clone_size: many
j_call: TRBJ1-6
d_call: NA

cdr3_aa: CASSFQTIDSGGPGGELFF
cdr3_nt: TGTGCCAGCAGTTTCCAAACAATCGACTCAGGGGGCCCAGGAGGGGAGCTGTTTTTT
v_call: TRBV28
clone_size: NA
j_call: TRBJ2-2
d_call: TRBD1

cdr3_aa: CASSNSGRERFF
cdr3_nt: TGCGCCAGCAGCAATAGCGGGAGAGAGCGGTTCTTC
v_call: TRBV10-2
clone_size: NA
j_call: TRBJ2-1
d_call: TRBD2

cdr3_aa: CASLQQGIGTDTQYF
cdr3_nt: TGTGCCAGCTTACAACAGGGAATTGGAACAGATACGCAGTATTTT
v_call: TRBV5-4
clone_size: many
j_call: TRBJ2-3
d_call: NA

cdr3_aa: CASSFGTGYEQYF
cdr3_nt: TGTGCCAGCAGTTTCGGGACAGGATACGAGCAGTACTTC
v_call: TRBV27
clone_size: many
j_call: TRBJ2-7
d_call: TRBD1

cdr3_aa: CATSRDLQAGSYGYTF
cdr3_nt: TGTGCCACCAGCAGAGATCTGCAGGCAGGGTCCTATGGCTACACCTTC
v_call: TRBV15
clone_size: NA
j_call: TRBJ1-2
d_call: NA

cdr3_aa: CASSVSPDASGNTIYF
cdr3_nt: TGTGCCAGCAGCGTATCCCCCGACGCGTCTGGAAACACCATATATTTT
v_call: TRBV13
clone_size: NA
j_call: TRBJ1-3
d_call: NA

cdr3_aa: CASSPTRVAGSGTQYF
cdr3_nt: TGTGCCAGCAGCCCAACCAGAGTAGCGGGGTCGGGGACCCAGTACTTC
v_call: TRBV6-1
clone_size: NA
j_call: TRBJ2-5
d_call: TRBD2

cdr3_aa: CSARDKGWPQHF
cdr3_nt: TGCAGTGCTAGAGATAAGGGTTGGCCCCAGCATTTT
v_call: TRBV20-1
clone_size: NA
j_call: TRBJ1-5
d_call: NA

cdr3_aa: CASSPFLAGSGYTF
cdr3_nt: TGTGCCAGCAGCCCATTCCTCGCGGGGTCTGGCTACACCTTC
v_call: TRBV7-2
clone_size: many
j_call: TRBJ1-2
d_call: NA

cdr3_aa: CASGIALYEQYF
cdr3_nt: TGTGCCAGCGGCATAGCCCTCTACGAGCAGTACTTC
v_call: TRBV28
clone_size: NA
j_call: TRBJ2-7
d_call: NA

cdr3_aa: CASSLLATQETQYF
cdr3_nt: TGTGCCAGCAGTTTATTGGCCACCCAAGAGACCCAGTACTTC
v_call: TRBV27
clone_size: NA
j_call: TRBJ2-5
d_call: NA

cdr3_aa: CASSQGAVGEQYF
cdr3_nt: TGTGCCAGCAGCCAAGGGGCGGTGGGCGAGCAGTACTTC
v_call: TRBV3-1
clone_size: many
j_call: TRBJ2-7
d_call: NA

cdr3_aa: CASSEVQDSSYEQYF
cdr3_nt: TGTGCCAGCAGTGAAGTCCAGGACAGCTCCTACGAGCAGTACTTC
v_call: TRBV6-1
clone_size: few
j_call: TRBJ2-7
d_call: NA

cdr3_aa: CASSDSTARSYEQYF
cdr3_nt: TGCGCCAGCAGTGACTCGACAGCCCGGTCCTACGAGCAGTACTTC
v_call: TRBV10-2
clone_size: NA
j_call: TRBJ2-7
d_call: NA

cdr3_aa: CASSLGGPGYYEQYF
cdr3_nt: TGCGCCAGCAGTCTCGGGGGCCCGGGATACTACGAGCAGTACTTC
v_call: TRBV5-1
clone_size: many
j_call: TRBJ2-7
d_call: NA

cdr3_aa: CSASRGTAGNQPQHF
cdr3_nt: TGCAGTGCTAGTAGGGGTACGGCCGGCAATCAGCCCCAGCATTTT
v_call: TRBV20-1
clone_size: many
j_call: TRBJ1-5
d_call: NA

cdr3_aa: CASSLAKQVGGYTF
cdr3_nt: TGTGCCAGCAGCTTAGCCAAACAGGTGGGGGGCTACACCTTC
v_call: TRBV11-2
clone_size: NA
j_call: TRBJ1-2
d_call: NA